Given below is one TCR beta chain in context. Its antigen is undetermined. The sample holds other DNA sequences that translate to the same CDR3. CDR1 SGHDT and CDR2 YYEEEE come from the germline V gene. V was shortened by 4 bases and J by 0 bases, with 5 bases between the two germline ends. This CDR3 is built from 12 residues. Assay used: immunoSEQ multiplex PCR; TCRdb lists only in-frame clones, some missing. The repertoire holds nearly 2 million clones, with roughly 94% as singletons. The data were taken from a study of shared clonotypes between healthy human individuals. General study points: Generally, estimated richness proved larger in naive subsets than it did in memory subsets.

CD45RO-negative cells were positively selected for CCR7, leaving out terminally differentiated effector memory CD45RA+ cells. The TCR sequence derives from a man aged 18 to 35 in good health. The specimen was naive CD8+ T cells sorted from blood. This chain connects TRBV5-6 to TRBJ2-7; D unresolved. The CDR3, as DNA: TGTGCCAGCAGCCTGAGCTCCTACGAGCAGTACTTC. Residues: CASSLSSYEQYF.